The rows below give T cell receptor beta chains drawn from one sample of a study of T cell responses to AZD1222 COVID-19 vaccine. Repertoires were generated with immunoSEQ multiplex PCR, while TCRdb's copy carries only in-frame clones and drops some. The repertoire has 160,000 or so clones, approximately 91% of them found once; the top ten carry approximately 1.6%. The sample consisted of peripheral blood, taken on day 0 of AZD1222 vaccination. These receptors originate from an adult in good health. Both conserved end residues are part of each CDR3. The order of the fields is CDR3 DNA, CDR3 protein, clone size, V gene, D gene, J gene, CDR3 length. A D gene is named only where the DNA matches it firmly. Expanded clones are given a class, and other clones once, few, many or no size at all.

DNA: TGTGGTGCCGGCGGGGAATACAATGAGCAGTTCTTC
CDR3: CGAGGEYNEQFF
size: -
V: TRBV28
D: -
J: TRBJ2-1
length: 12

DNA: TGTGCCAGCAGTCCCTGGGCAGGGTCGAGCTCCTACAATGAGCAGTTCTTC
CDR3: CASSPWAGSSSYNEQFF
size: -
V: TRBV6-6
D: -
J: TRBJ2-1
length: 17

DNA: TGTGCCAGCTTGGGGGGGCGCGTTAGTATGGACACCGGGGAGCTGTTTTTT
CDR3: CASLGGRVSMDTGELFF
size: once
V: TRBV2
D: -
J: TRBJ2-2
length: 17

DNA: TGTGCCAGCAGCGATACAGGGTATAGCAATCAGCCCCAGCATTTT
CDR3: CASSDTGYSNQPQHF
size: -
V: TRBV28
D: -
J: TRBJ1-5
length: 15

DNA: TGTGCCAGCAGCTTGGAGGGCCCGTCGACAAATACGCAGTATTTT
CDR3: CASSLEGPSTNTQYF
size: -
V: TRBV5-4
D: -
J: TRBJ2-3
length: 15

DNA: TGTGCCAGCTCACTCAAAGGGACAGGGATGACTGAAGCTTTCTTT
CDR3: CASSLKGTGMTEAFF
size: -
V: TRBV18
D: TRBD1
J: TRBJ1-1
length: 15

DNA: TGCAGTGCTCCTCTCGGGACTAGTAGGATCTTC
CDR3: CSAPLGTSRIF
size: once
V: TRBV20-1
D: TRBD2
J: TRBJ2-1
length: 11

DNA: TGTGCCAGCAGCAATAAGGAAGGAAGCAATCAGCCCCAGCATTTT
CDR3: CASSNKEGSNQPQHF
size: -
V: TRBV21-1
D: -
J: TRBJ1-5
length: 15

DNA: TGCAGTGCTAGTTGGGACGCTAATCAGCCCCAGCATTTT
CDR3: CSASWDANQPQHF
size: -
V: TRBV20-1
D: -
J: TRBJ1-5
length: 13

DNA: TGTGCCAGTAGCGACATGACCGGCGGGCCCCAGCATTTT
CDR3: CASSDMTGGPQHF
size: -
V: TRBV19
D: -
J: TRBJ1-5
length: 13

DNA: TGTGCCAGTAACAGCCGGGCCCAGGAGGCTTTCTTT
CDR3: CASNSRAQEAFF
size: once
V: TRBV30
D: -
J: TRBJ1-1
length: 12

DNA: TGTGCTAGTGGTTTGGGCGGACGGTCTGGGGGCTACACCTTC
CDR3: CASGLGGRSGGYTF
size: -
V: TRBV12-5
D: -
J: TRBJ1-2
length: 14

DNA: TGTGCCAGCAGCTCGGGACTGACTCAAGAGACCCAGTACTTC
CDR3: CASSSGLTQETQYF
size: -
V: TRBV5-4
D: -
J: TRBJ2-5
length: 14

DNA: TGTGCCAGCAGCTTGGGGAATAGCAATCAGCCCCAGCATTTT
CDR3: CASSLGNSNQPQHF
size: -
V: TRBV5-5
D: -
J: TRBJ1-5
length: 14

DNA: TGTGCCAGCAGTGGGGGGACAGTCAGCAATCAGCCCCAGCATTTT
CDR3: CASSGGTVSNQPQHF
size: -
V: TRBV6-2/TRBV6-3
D: TRBD1
J: TRBJ1-5
length: 15

DNA: TGTGCCAGCAGCCTGGGACTAGCGGGAGGGAGTCAAACGCAGTATTTT
CDR3: CASSLGLAGGSQTQYF
size: -
V: TRBV7-2
D: TRBD2
J: TRBJ2-3
length: 16

DNA: TGTGCCAGCAGCGTAGGTTGGCTGAACACCGGGGAGCTGTTTTTT
CDR3: CASSVGWLNTGELFF
size: -
V: TRBV9
D: -
J: TRBJ2-2
length: 15